One sample yielded the 3 T cell receptor beta chains listed below, sequenced in a study of T cells in Graves' hyperthyroidism and ophthalmopathy. Regions amplified from RNA transcripts were the TCR beta CDR3 regions. In the first-round RT-PCR of the TCR CDR3, the HTBI primer set was used. TCRdb ran MiXCR on the multiplex PCR reads and lists one entry per CDR3 protein. The sample yields 750,000 to 950,000 distinct CDR3 sequences, approximately 40% seen once. The sequenced sample consisted of blood. These receptor sequences come from a man in his late teens or twenties with Graves' hyperthyroidism.

Worth noting for this clonotype: A read error may explain this, as a much larger clone is one base away. The rearrangement joins TRBV20-1 to TRBJ1-1; possible D gene TRBD1, 5 bases. CDR1 is DFQATT, CDR2 SNEGSKA, per germline (reference sequence). This CDR3 has 12 residues. V lost 3 bases, J lost 8 bases, and 13 bases lay in between. CDR3 amino acids: CSASLQVREAFF. The DNA of the CDR3 is TGCAGTGCTAGCCTACAGGTACGGGAAGCTTTCTTT.

The chain has TRBV7-8 and TRBJ1-3, with D tentatively TRBD1 (5 bases). Germline V gene data show CDR1 as SGHVS and CDR2 as FQNEAQ. The CDR3 is 14 amino acids. The V end lost 11 bases, the J end lost 3 bases, and 17 bases lay between the germline ends. The CDR3, as DNA: TGTGCCGGCACCCCAGGGAGCTATGGAAACACCATATATTTT. Translating it yields CAGTPGSYGNTIYF.

This clonotype was seen ten or more times. This chain uses TRBV3-1 with TRBJ2-7, with 10 nucleotides matching TRBD1. The germline V gene has CDR1 LGHDT and CDR2 YNNKEL (reference sequence). Trimming cost V 2 bases and J 1 base; bases outside gene matches: 2. The CDR3 has 15 residues. DNA of the CDR3: TGTGCCAGCAGCCAACCGGGACAGGGGTCCTACGAGCAGTACTTC. Translated: CASSQPGQGSYEQYF.